These 22 T cell receptor beta chains originate from one sample sequenced in a study of PD-1 and CTLA-4 blockade in melanoma. Sequencing used immunoSEQ multiplex PCR; TCRdb keeps in-frame clones, though not all of them. The sample includes around 31,000 clones, about 87% of them seen just once. The input for sequencing was CD8+ T cells from peripheral blood, taken from a patient given anti-PD-1 treatment. These receptors came from a human donor with melanoma.

The chain carries TRBV7-8 and TRBJ2-7, with 7 bases that match TRBD1. J was trimmed by 7 bases and V by 1 base; bases with no gene match: 10. Germline V gene sequence: CDR1 SGHVS, CDR2 FQNEAQ. The CDR3 runs 15 residues. The CDR3 region is CASSLVGTALWEQYF. In DNA, the CDR3 is TGTGCCAGCAGCTTAGTTGGGACAGCCCTCTGGGAGCAGTACTTC.

This clone was picked up one time. The chain is built from TRBV7-2 and TRBJ1-4, with a possible D match to TRBD1 (5 bases). The CDR3 runs to 16 residues. Trimming shortened V by 5 bases and J by 3 bases, and 16 bases separated the two germline ends. The germline gives CDR1 SGHTA, CDR2 FQGNSA. The CDR3 here is CASSARGWGPNEKLFF. As DNA, the CDR3 is TGTGCCAGCAGCGCCCGCGGTTGGGGCCCTAATGAAAAACTGTTTTTT.

The J gene is TRBJ1-1, the V gene TRBV9; tentative D call: TRBD1 (6 bases). Trimming left V 7 bases short and J 3 bases short, with 10 bases between. Germline lookup yields CDR1 SGDLS and CDR2 YYNGEE. CDR3 length: 12 residues. The CDR3 spells CASGGGYTEAFF. The CDR3 region has the DNA TGTGCCAGCGGGGGCGGATACACTGAAGCTTTCTTT. The complete variable domain, with remaining parts taken from reference TRBV9 and TRBJ1-1, reads DSGVTQTPKHLITATGQRVTLRCSPRSGDLSVYWYQQSLDQGLQFLIQYYNGEERAKGNILERFSAQQFPDLHSELNLSSLELGDSALYFCASGGGYTEAFFGQGTRLTVV.

This clone appeared a single time. This sequence joins TRBV6-6 and TRBJ1-1; D perhaps matches TRBD1 (6 bases). From germline, CDR1 is MNHNY and CDR2 SVGAGI (reference sequence). This CDR3 is 14 amino acids long. The V end lost 2 bases, the J end lost 3 bases, and 10 bases lay between the germline ends. The CDR3 loop is CASSYLEGDTEAFF. CDR3 coding DNA: TGTGCCAGCAGTTACCTTGAGGGGGACACTGAAGCTTTCTTT.

This clone was observed once. This chain joins TRBV4-1 and TRBJ1-6, with a weak D call TRBD1 (5 bases). This CDR3 is built from 16 residues. Trimming left V 2 bases short and J 9 bases short, with 17 bases between. CDR1 MGHRA and CDR2 YSYEKL come from the germline V gene. The DNA for the CDR3 is TGCGCCAGCAGCCAATTTTCCGGGACCCTATTTTCACCCCTCCACTTT. This translates into CASSQFSGTLFSPLHF.

J is TRBJ2-3 and V is TRBV20-1; 9 nucleotides match TRBD2. V lost 3 bases and J lost 1; bases outside the gene matches: 5. Germline assignment: CDR1 DFQATT and CDR2 SNEGSKA (reference sequence). The CDR3 consists of 15 residues. In DNA, the CDR3 is TGCAGTGCTAGTCCGACTAGCGGTCGCACAGATACGCAGTATTTT. Residues: CSASPTSGRTDTQYF.

The rearrangement links TRBV30 to TRBJ1-1, with TRBD1 matching 8 bases. CDR3 length: 15 amino acids. Germline values: CDR1 GTSNPN, CDR2 SVGIG (reference sequence). The V segment lost 3 bases and the J segment 4 bases; nucleotides outside the gene matches: 10. In DNA, the CDR3 is TGTGCCTGGAGGGATCCCACAGGGGGAGGCACTGAAGCTTTCTTT. This encodes CAWRDPTGGGTEAFF.

The rearrangement uses TRBV11-2 and TRBJ1-1, with 11 positions matching TRBD1. Germline CDR1 is SGHAT and CDR2 is FQNNGV. Germline trimming cut 4 bases from V and 5 bases from J; bases unmatched to any gene: 6. CDR3 length equals 15 residues. The CDR3: CASSWWDRGETEAFF. DNA of the CDR3: TGTGCCAGCAGCTGGTGGGACAGGGGGGAAACTGAAGCTTTCTTT.

The chain couples TRBV27 to TRBJ2-7, with D hard to call. The germline CDR1 and CDR2 sequences are MNHEY and SMNVEV (reference sequence). This CDR3 contains 14 residues. V gave up 10 bases and J gave up 3 bases, with 19 bases separating them. The CDR3 nucleotides are TGTGCCATCCGTCAGGCCTTATATTACTACGAGCAGTACTTC. Translation gives CAIRQALYYYEQYF.

The V gene is TRBV7-2, the J gene TRBJ2-2, with D unresolved. Germline CDR1 is SGHTA and CDR2 is FQGNSA. Trimming cost V 2 bases and J 3 bases, with 4 bases left between them. The CDR3 extends over 13 amino acids. The CDR3, as DNA: TGTGCCAGCAGCTTAACTTACACCGGGGAGCTGTTTTTT. It yields the protein CASSLTYTGELFF.

A remark on this clone: The sample has other DNA sequences that encode this CDR3 too. The chain couples TRBV6-5 to TRBJ2-7; TRBD1 matches at 11 bases. Germline V gene data show CDR1 as MNHEY and CDR2 as SVGAGI. The junction had 4 bases not matched to a gene; V was cut back by 5 bases and J by 4 bases. The CDR3 is 14 amino acids. CDR3 nucleotide sequence: TGTGCCAGCAGTCCAGGACAGGGGGCTTACGAGCAGTACTTC. The encoded protein is CASSPGQGAYEQYF.

The chain couples TRBV15 to TRBJ2-7; 9 bases match TRBD2. The CDR3 covers 15 residues. With 3 bases clipped from V and 3 bases from J, the junction kept 6 bases outside the gene matches. CDR1 is LNHNV and CDR2 is YYDKDF in the germline V gene (reference sequence). As DNA, the CDR3 is TGTGCCACCAGCAGGGGGGCTAGCGGGGTCTACGAGCAGTACTTC. Protein product: CATSRGASGVYEQYF.

Concerning this clone itself: Compared with germline, one end of the junction differs, possibly owing to a read error. The V and J genes are TRBV6-2 or TRBV6-3 and TRBJ2-5, with TRBD2 matching 7 bases. CDR3 length: 15 residues. The germline V gene encodes CDR1 MNHEY and CDR2 SVGEGT. CDR3 DNA sequence: TGTGCCAGCAGCTACTGGGGAGGGCTCCAAGAGACCCAGTACTTC. Its translation is CASSYWGGLQETQYF.

The chain links TRBV7-9 to TRBJ1-1, with D unresolved. CDR3 size: 14 residues. Germline CDR1 reads SEHNR; CDR2 reads FQNEAQ (reference sequence). The V gene lost 2 bases and the J gene lost 5 bases, with 12 bases spanning the gap. The CDR3 DNA sequence: TGTGCCAGCAGCTTATATCCGAAGGGTACTGAAGCTTTCTTT. Its translation is CASSLYPKGTEAFF.

Notes on this clone: One end of the junction varies from germline; a read error may be responsible. This chain links TRBV5-4 with TRBJ2-5; TRBD1 matches at 8 bases. Germline CDR1 is SGHNT and CDR2 is YYREEE (reference sequence). This CDR3 is built from 14 residues. DNA for the CDR3: TGTGCCAGCAGCTACGGACAGGGTCAAGAGAACCAGTACTTC. Residues: CASSYGQGQENQYF.

The chain combines TRBV19 with TRBJ1-5; a possible D gene is TRBD1 (5 bases). This CDR3 spans 15 amino acids. Trimming cost V 3 bases and J 4 bases, with 13 bases left between them. Germline loops: CDR1 LNHDA, CDR2 SQIVND (reference sequence). CDR3 loop: CASSMWGVGNQPQHF. The DNA of the CDR3 is TGTGCCAGTAGTATGTGGGGGGTCGGGAATCAGCCCCAGCATTTT.

The J gene is TRBJ2-1, the V gene TRBV9; 7 nucleotides align to TRBD1. Germline CDR1 reads SGDLS; CDR2 reads YYNGEE. V was clipped by 4 bases and J by 7 bases; unmatched bases: 11. The length of the CDR3 is 15 residues. The CDR3: CASSPQGPPGNEQFF. For the CDR3, the DNA is TGTGCCAGCAGCCCACAGGGGCCACCGGGTAATGAGCAGTTCTTC.

The chain links TRBV25-1 to TRBJ1-5, with 7 bases fitting TRBD1. The junction had 7 bases not matched to a gene; V was cut back by 3 bases and J by 8 bases. CDR3 length equals 14 residues. The V gene's germline CDR1 is MGHDK and CDR2 SYGVNS. The CDR3 protein is CASSDRGANEPQHF. The CDR3 coding sequence is TGTGCCAGCAGTGACAGGGGGGCGAACGAGCCCCAGCATTTT.

The CDR3 region has the DNA TGTGCCAGCTCCAGCGTTCTAAACTATGGCTACACCTTC. Amino acid sequence: CASSSVLNYGYTF. This chain uses TRBV28 with TRBJ1-2; no firm D call. The CDR3 consists of 13 residues. The V end lost 8 bases, the J end lost 2 bases, and 12 bases lay between the germline ends. Germline V gene data show CDR1 as MDHEN and CDR2 as SYDVKM.

V is TRBV5-4 and J is TRBJ1-1; D unresolved. The CDR3 runs to 13 residues. Looked up from germline, CDR1 is SGHNT and CDR2 is YYREEE (reference sequence). Deletions cut 3 bases from V and 1 base from J, with 7 bases between. CDR3 loop: CASSYYRNTEAFF. In DNA, the CDR3 is TGTGCCAGCAGCTACTACAGGAACACTGAAGCTTTCTTT.

The chain joins TRBV4-1 to TRBJ2-7; the D gene is possibly TRBD2 (6 bases). Looked up from germline, CDR1 is MGHRA and CDR2 is YSYEKL. The CDR3 consists of 12 residues. Trimming took off 4 bases at V and 7 bases at J, with 11 bases between the two ends. The CDR3 loop is CASSPPGGEQYF. The CDR3 region has the DNA TGCGCCAGCAGCCCCCCAGGAGGGGAGCAGTACTTC.

J is TRBJ1-5 and V is TRBV5-6; D unclear. Germline CDR1 is SGHDT and CDR2 is YYEEEE. V shed 0 bases and J shed 0 bases, with 7 bases lying between them. The CDR3 has 15 residues. This chain's CDR3 is CASSLAPDSNQPQHF. The CDR3 DNA is TGTGCCAGCAGCTTGGCACCTGATAGCAATCAGCCCCAGCATTTT.